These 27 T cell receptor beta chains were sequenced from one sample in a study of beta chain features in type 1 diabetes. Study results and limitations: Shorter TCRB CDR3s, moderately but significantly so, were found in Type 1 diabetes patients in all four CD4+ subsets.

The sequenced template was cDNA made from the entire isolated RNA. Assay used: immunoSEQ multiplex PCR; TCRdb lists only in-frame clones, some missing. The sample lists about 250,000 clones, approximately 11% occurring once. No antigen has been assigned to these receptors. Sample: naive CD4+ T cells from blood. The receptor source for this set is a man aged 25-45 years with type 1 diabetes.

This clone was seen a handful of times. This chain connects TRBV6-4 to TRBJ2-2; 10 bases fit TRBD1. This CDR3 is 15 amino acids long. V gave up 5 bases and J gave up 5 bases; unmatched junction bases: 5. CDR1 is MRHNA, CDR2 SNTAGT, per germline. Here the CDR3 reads CASSPGQGPTGELFF. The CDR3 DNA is TGTGCCAGCAGTCCGGGACAGGGGCCTACCGGGGAGCTGTTTTTT.

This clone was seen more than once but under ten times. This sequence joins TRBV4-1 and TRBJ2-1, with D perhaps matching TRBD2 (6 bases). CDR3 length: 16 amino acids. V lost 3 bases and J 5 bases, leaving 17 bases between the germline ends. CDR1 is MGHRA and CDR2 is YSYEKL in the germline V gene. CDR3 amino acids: CASSHPVGGWDNEQFF. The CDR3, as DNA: TGCGCCAGCAGCCATCCAGTGGGGGGTTGGGACAATGAGCAGTTCTTC.

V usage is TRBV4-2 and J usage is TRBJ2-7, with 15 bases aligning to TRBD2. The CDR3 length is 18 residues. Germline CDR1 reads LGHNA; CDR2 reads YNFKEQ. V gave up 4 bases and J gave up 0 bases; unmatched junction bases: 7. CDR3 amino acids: CASSLSGLAGGLSYEQYF. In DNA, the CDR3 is TGTGCCAGCAGCCTCTCGGGACTAGCGGGGGGCCTCTCCTACGAGCAGTACTTC.

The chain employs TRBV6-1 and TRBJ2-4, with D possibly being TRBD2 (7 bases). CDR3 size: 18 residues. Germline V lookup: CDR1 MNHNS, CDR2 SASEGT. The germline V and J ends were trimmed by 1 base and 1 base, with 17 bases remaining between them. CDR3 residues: CASSEVPAGAAAKNIQYF. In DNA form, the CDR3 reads TGTGCCAGCAGTGAAGTTCCCGCGGGGGCGGCGGCCAAAAACATTCAGTACTTC.

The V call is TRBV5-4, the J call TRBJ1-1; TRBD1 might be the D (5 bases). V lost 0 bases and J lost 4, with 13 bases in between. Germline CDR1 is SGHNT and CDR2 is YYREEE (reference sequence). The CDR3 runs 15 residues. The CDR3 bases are TGTGCCAGCAGCTTGGGGGGCTCACTAAGCACTGAAGCTTTCTTT. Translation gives CASSLGGSLSTEAFF.

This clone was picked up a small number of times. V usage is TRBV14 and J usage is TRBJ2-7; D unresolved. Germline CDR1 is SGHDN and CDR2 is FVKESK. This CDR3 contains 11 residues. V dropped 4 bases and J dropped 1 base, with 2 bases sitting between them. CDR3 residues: CASSPSYEQYF. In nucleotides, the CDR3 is TGTGCCAGCAGCCCTTCCTACGAGCAGTACTTC.

CDR3 loop: CASSTGQYTGELFF. The CDR3, as DNA: TGTGCCAGCAGCACGGGACAGTACACCGGGGAGCTGTTTTTT. The chain recombines TRBV7-3 with TRBJ2-2; TRBD1 aligns across 7 bases. Germline lookup yields CDR1 SGHTA and CDR2 FQGTGA. V lost 5 bases to trimming and J lost 3 bases; unmatched junction nucleotides: 3. This CDR3 is built from 14 residues.

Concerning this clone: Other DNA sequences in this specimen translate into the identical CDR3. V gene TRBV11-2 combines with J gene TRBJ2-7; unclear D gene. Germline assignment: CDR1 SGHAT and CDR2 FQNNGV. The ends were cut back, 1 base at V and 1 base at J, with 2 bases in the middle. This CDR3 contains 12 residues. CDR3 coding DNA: TGTGCCAGCAGCTTAGCGTCCTACGAGCAGTACTTC. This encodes CASSLASYEQYF. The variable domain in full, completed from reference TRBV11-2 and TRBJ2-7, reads EAGVAQSPRYKIIEKRQSVAFWCNPISGHATLYWYQQILGQGPKLLIQFQNNGVVDDSQLPKDRFSAERLKGVDSTLKIQPAKLEDSAVYLCASSLASYEQYFGPGTRLTVT.

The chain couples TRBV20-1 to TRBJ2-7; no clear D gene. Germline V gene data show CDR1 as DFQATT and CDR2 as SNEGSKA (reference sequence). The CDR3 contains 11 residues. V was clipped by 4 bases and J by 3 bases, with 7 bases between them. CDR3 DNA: TGCAGTGCTACGCAGGTCTACGAGCAGTACTTC. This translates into CSATQVYEQYF.

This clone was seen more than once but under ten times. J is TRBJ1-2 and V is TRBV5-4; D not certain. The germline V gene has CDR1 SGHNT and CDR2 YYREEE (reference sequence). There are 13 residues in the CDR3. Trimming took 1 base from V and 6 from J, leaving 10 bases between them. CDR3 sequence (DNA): TGTGCCAGCAGCTTGAGGCCGGGAGATGGCTACACCTTC. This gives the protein CASSLRPGDGYTF.

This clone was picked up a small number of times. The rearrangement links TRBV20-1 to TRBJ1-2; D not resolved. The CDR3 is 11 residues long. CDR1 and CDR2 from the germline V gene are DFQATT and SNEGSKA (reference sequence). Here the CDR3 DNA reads TGCAGCGGGAATATCAACTATGGCTACACCTTC. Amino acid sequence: CSGNINYGYTF.

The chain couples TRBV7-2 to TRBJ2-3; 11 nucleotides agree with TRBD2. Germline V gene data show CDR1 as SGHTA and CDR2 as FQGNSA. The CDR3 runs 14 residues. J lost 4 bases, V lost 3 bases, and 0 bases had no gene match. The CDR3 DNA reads TGTGCCAGCAGCTTTAGCGGGGGGGCAGATACGCAGTATTTT. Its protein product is CASSFSGGADTQYF.

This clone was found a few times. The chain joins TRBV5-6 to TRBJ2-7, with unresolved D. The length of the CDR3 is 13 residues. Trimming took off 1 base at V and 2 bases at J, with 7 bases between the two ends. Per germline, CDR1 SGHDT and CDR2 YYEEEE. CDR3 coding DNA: TGTGCCAGCAGCTTGTTAGAGACCTACGAGCAGTACTTC. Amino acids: CASSLLETYEQYF.

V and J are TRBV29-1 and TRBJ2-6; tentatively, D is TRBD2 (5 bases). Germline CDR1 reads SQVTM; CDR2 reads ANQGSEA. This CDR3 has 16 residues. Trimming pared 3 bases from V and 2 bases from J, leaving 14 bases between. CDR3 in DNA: TGCAGCGTTGAGTGGACGTCGCGGGCTGGGGCCAACGTCCTGACTTTC. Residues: CSVEWTSRAGANVLTF.

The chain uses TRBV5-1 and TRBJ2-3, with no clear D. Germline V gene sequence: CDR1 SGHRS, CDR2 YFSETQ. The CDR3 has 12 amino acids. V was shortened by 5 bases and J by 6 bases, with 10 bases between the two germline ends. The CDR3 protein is CASRRPGDTQYF. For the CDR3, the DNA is TGCGCCAGCAGACGGCCCGGGGATACGCAGTATTTT.

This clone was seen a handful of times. CDR3 sequence (DNA): TGTGCCAGCAGTTCTGGGACAGGGAATCAGCCCCAGCATTTT. It translates to CASSSGTGNQPQHF. The chain is built from TRBV27 and TRBJ1-5, with 9 positions matching TRBD1. This CDR3 spans 14 amino acids. Germline V gene sequence: CDR1 MNHEY, CDR2 SMNVEV (reference sequence). The ends lost 4 bases at V and 4 bases at J; junction bases unmatched: 2.

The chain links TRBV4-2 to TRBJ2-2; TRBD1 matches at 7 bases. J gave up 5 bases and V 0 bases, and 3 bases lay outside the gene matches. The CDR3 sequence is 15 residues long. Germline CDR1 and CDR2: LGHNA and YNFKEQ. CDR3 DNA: TGTGCCAGCAGCCAAGATACAGGGGATACCGGGGAGCTGTTTTTT. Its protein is CASSQDTGDTGELFF.

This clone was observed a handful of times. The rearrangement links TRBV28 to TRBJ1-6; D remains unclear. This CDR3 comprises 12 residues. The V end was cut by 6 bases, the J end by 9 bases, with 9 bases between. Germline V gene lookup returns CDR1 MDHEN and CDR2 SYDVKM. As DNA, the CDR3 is TGTGCCAGCAGCCCTAAGCTTTCACCCCTCCACTTT. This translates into CASSPKLSPLHF.

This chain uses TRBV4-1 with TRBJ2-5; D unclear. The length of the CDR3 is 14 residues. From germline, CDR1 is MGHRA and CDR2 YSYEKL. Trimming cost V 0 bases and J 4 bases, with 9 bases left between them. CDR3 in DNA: TGCGCCAGCAGCCAAGACCCCCTCGGAGAGACCCAGTACTTC. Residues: CASSQDPLGETQYF.

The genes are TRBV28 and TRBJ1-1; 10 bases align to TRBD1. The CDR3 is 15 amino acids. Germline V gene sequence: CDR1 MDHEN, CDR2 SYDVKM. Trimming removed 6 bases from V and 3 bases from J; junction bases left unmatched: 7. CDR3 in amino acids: CASSPDRGLDTEAFF. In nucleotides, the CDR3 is TGTGCCAGCAGCCCCGACAGGGGGCTGGACACTGAAGCTTTCTTT.

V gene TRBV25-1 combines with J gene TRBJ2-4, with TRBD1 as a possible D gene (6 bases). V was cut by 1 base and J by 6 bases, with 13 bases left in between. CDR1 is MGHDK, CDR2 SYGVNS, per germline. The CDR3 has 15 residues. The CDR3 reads CASSESGATGNIQYF. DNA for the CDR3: TGTGCCAGCAGTGAATCAGGGGCCACGGGAAACATTCAGTACTTC. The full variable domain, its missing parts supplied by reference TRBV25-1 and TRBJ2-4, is EADIYQTPRYLVIGTGKKITLECSQTMGHDKMYWYQQDPGMELHLIHYSYGVNSTEKGDLSSESTVSRIRTEHFPLTLESARPSHTSQYLCASSESGATGNIQYFGAGTRLSVL.

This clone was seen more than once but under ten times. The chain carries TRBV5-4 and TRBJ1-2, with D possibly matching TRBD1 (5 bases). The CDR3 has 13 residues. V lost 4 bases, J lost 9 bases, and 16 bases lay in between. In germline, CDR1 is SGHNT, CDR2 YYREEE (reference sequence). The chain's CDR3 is CASSAPGGTRYTF. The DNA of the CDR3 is TGTGCCAGCAGCGCGCCGGGGGGAACGCGCTACACCTTC.

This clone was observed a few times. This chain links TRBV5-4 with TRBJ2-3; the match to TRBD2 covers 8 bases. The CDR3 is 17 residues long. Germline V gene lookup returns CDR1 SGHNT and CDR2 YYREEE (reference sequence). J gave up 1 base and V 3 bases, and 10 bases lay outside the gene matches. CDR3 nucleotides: TGTGCCAGCAGCTCCAATGGGGGTAGCGGGGGCACAGATACGCAGTATTTT. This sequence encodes CASSSNGGSGGTDTQYF.

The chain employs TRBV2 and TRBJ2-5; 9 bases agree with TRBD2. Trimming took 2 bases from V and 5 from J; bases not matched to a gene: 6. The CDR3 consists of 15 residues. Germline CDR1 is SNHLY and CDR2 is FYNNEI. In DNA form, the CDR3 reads TGTGCCAGCAGTGAAAGGGCGGGGGGGCCTGAGACCCAGTACTTC. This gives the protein CASSERAGGPETQYF. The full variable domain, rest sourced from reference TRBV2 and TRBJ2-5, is EPEVTQTPSHQVTQMGQEVILRCVPISNHLYFYWYRQILGQKVEFLVSFYNNEISEKSEIFDDQFSVERPDGSNFTLKIRSTKLEDSAMYFCASSERAGGPETQYFGPGTRLLVL.

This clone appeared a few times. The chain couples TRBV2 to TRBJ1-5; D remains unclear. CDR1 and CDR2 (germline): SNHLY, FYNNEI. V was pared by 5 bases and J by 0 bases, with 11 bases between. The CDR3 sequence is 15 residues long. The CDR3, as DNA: TGTGCCAGCAGTCTGTGGGAGCCTAGCAATCAGCCCCAGCATTTT. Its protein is CASSLWEPSNQPQHF.

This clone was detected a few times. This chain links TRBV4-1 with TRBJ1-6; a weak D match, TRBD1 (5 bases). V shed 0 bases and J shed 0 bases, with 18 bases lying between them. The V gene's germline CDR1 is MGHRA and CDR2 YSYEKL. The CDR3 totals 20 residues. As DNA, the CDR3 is TGCGCCAGCAGCCAAGATATGGGTGAGCACAGGAGCTCCTATAATTCACCCCTCCACTTT. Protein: CASSQDMGEHRSSYNSPLHF.

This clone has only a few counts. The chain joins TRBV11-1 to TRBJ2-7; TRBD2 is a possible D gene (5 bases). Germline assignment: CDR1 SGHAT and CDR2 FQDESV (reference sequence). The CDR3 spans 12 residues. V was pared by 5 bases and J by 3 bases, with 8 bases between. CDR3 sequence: CASSLRGYEQYF. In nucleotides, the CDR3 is TGTGCCAGCAGCCTCCGGGGCTACGAGCAGTACTTC.